This T cell receptor (beta chain) was sequenced in a study of neurological immune-mediated disorders. Study-level results: Private repertoires in all groups were suggested by the absence of shared CDR3 amino acid sequences among expanded clones across subjects.

This CDR3 comprises 15 residues. Germline V lookup: CDR1 SGHRS, CDR2 YFSETQ. V lost 3 bases and J lost 4, with 16 bases in between. TCRdb re-derived calls from the 5' RACE reads in MiXCR, one entry per CDR3 protein. This sample has 70,000 to 90,000 distinct CDR3 sequences; 4.5% to 6.5% occur once, and the top ten carry 2.2%. This clonotype was counted at least ten times. Its antigen is undetermined. The receptor comes from a woman aged 25 to 39 with multiple sclerosis. This chain joins TRBV5-1 and TRBJ2-5; D is perhaps TRBD2 (7 bases). Sequencing was done on a sample of PBMCs. DNA of the CDR3: TGCGCCAGCAGCTCCGGGGGGCTCGAGGGAGAGACCCAGTACTTC. Translating gives CASSSGGLEGETQYF.